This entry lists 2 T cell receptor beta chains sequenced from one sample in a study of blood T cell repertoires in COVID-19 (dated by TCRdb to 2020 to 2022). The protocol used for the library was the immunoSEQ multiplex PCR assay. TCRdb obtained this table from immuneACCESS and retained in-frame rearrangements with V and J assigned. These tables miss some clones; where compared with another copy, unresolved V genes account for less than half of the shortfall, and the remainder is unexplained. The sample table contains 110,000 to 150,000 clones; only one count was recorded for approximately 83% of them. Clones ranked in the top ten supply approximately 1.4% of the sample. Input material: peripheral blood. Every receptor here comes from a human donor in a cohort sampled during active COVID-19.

The CDR3 here is CASSLAGGDEQFF. The CDR3 DNA is TGTGCCAGCAGCTTAGCGGGGGGGGATGAGCAGTTCTTC. V and J are TRBV7-8 and TRBJ2-1; 7 nucleotides match TRBD2. The ends lost 0 bases at V and 8 bases at J; junction bases unmatched: 1. From germline, CDR1 is SGHVS and CDR2 FQNEAQ. CDR3 size: 13 residues.

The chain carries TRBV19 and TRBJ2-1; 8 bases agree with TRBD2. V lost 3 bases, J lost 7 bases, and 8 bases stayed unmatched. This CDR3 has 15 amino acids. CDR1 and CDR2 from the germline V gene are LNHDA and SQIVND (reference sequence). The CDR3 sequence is CASSIGTRVGNEQFF. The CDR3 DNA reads TGTGCCAGTAGTATTGGGACTAGGGTGGGGAATGAGCAGTTCTTC.